The T cell receptor (beta chain) described here comes from a study of cytomegalovirus exposure and HLA in healthy donors. This clone was counted a few times. 60 Vbeta and 13 Jbeta primers were used in PCR. Clones were sequenced by immunoSEQ multiplex PCR, and TCRdb holds only the in-frame ones, with some missing. The data show 130,000 to 150,000 clones, around 65% seen once. The CDR3 has 13 amino acids. Germline V gene data show CDR1 as SGHAT and CDR2 as FQDESV (reference sequence). V lost 8 bases, J lost 2 bases, and 12 bases lay in between. The chain joins TRBV11-1 to TRBJ2-5; a possible D gene is TRBD1 (5 bases). The sample consisted of PBMCs. The source is a woman between 25 and 40 years old in good health and CMV-seropositive. CDR3 residues: CASASDIQETQYF. In DNA, the CDR3 is TGTGCCAGCGCCTCGGACATTCAAGAGACCCAGTACTTC.